The 14 T cell receptor beta chains in this list originate from one sample, sequenced in a study of cytomegalovirus exposure and HLA in healthy donors. The PCR ran on 60 Vbeta and 13 Jbeta primers. The data were produced by immunoSEQ multiplex PCR, yet TCRdb's version contains in-frame clones alone and is incomplete. In the table there are about 120,000 clones, 81% of which are singletons. Input material: PBMCs. The receptors derive from a man between 18 and 29 years old in good health and CMV-seropositive.

The V call is TRBV4-3, the J call TRBJ2-7, with 8 bases fitting TRBD1. Trimming at V came to 2 bases and at J to 3 bases, leaving 3 bases not matched to a gene. Germline V gene lookup returns CDR1 LGHNA and CDR2 YSLEER. The CDR3 length is 14 residues. CDR3 in amino acids: CASSQSDRGYEQYF. The CDR3 DNA sequence: TGCGCCAGCAGCCAATCAGACAGGGGCTACGAGCAGTACTTC.

This chain links TRBV15 with TRBJ1-6; no clear D. This CDR3 spans 15 amino acids. V dropped 3 bases and J dropped 7 bases, with 13 bases sitting between them. Germline lookup yields CDR1 LNHNV and CDR2 YYDKDF (reference sequence). CDR3 bases: TGTGCCACCAGCAGGATCACGGGAATAAATTCACCCCTCCACTTT. It is translated as CATSRITGINSPLHF.

This chain uses TRBV18 with TRBJ1-6; a possible D gene is TRBD1 (6 bases). There are 16 residues in the CDR3. Germline V gene sequence: CDR1 KGHSH, CDR2 LQKENI. V was pared by 1 base and J by 5 bases, with 12 bases between. CDR3 residues: CASSPQWSGDNSPLHF. The CDR3 region has the DNA TGTGCCAGCTCACCACAGTGGTCAGGGGATAATTCACCCCTCCACTTT.

This clone has just one count. The chain carries TRBV25-1 and TRBJ2-1; no definite D call. Per germline, CDR1 MGHDK and CDR2 SYGVNS. This CDR3 contains 14 residues. V was pared by 4 bases and J by 5 bases, with 12 bases between. CDR3 coding DNA: TGTGCCAGCAGTGCGTCCGGCCGGGACAATGAGCAGTTCTTC. Translation: CASSASGRDNEQFF.

The chain carries TRBV9 and TRBJ1-4; TRBD1 is a possible D gene (6 bases). CDR1 and CDR2 (germline): SGDLS, YYNGEE. The CDR3 is 15 residues long. V was clipped by 3 bases and J by 4 bases, with 13 bases between them. CDR3 sequence reads: CASSAPDSFNEKLFF. The CDR3 DNA follows: TGTGCCAGCAGCGCCCCGGACAGCTTTAATGAAAAACTGTTTTTT.

The chain combines TRBV2 with TRBJ2-5; TRBD1 matches 7 bases. From germline, CDR1 is SNHLY and CDR2 FYNNEI. V lost 7 bases, J lost 4 bases, and 15 bases stayed unmatched. The CDR3 sequence is 16 residues long. The CDR3: CASTKRHPTGSETQYF. CDR3 coding DNA: TGTGCCAGCACGAAGCGACACCCGACAGGGTCAGAGACCCAGTACTTC.

The gene calls are TRBV7-9 and TRBJ2-3; perhaps TRBD2 as D (5 bases). This CDR3 region has 17 residues. Trimming pared 1 base from V and 1 base from J, leaving 15 bases between. Germline CDR1 and CDR2: SEHNR and FQNEAQ (reference sequence). CDR3 bases: TGTGCCAGCAGCTTAGGCTCCGGGAACCGGGGCACAGATACGCAGTATTTT. It encodes CASSLGSGNRGTDTQYF.

The chain employs TRBV12-5 and TRBJ1-5; 7 bases map to TRBD1. CDR1 LGHNT and CDR2 FRNRAP come from the germline V gene. CDR3 length: 14 amino acids. Trimming removed 5 bases from V and 4 bases from J; junction bases left unmatched: 5. Here the CDR3 reads CASGPGQINQPQHF. In DNA, the CDR3 is TGTGCTAGTGGTCCGGGACAGATAAATCAGCCCCAGCATTTT.

The chain combines TRBV7-2 with TRBJ2-3; 9 nucleotides align to TRBD2. The CDR3 totals 16 residues. The V and J ends lost 5 bases and 2 bases, in that order; junction bases with no gene match: 8. CDR1 and CDR2 from the germline V gene are SGHTA and FQGNSA. CDR3 DNA sequence: TGTGCCAGCAGCGGAGGGAGCGGGGGGCTCACAGATACGCAGTATTTT. Its translation: CASSGGSGGLTDTQYF.

The J gene is TRBJ2-5, the V gene TRBV25-1; the D is unclear. The J call is uncertain, as TRBJ2-7 better fits the DNA end. CDR1 MGHDK and CDR2 SYGVNS come from the germline V gene. The CDR3 covers 13 residues. The CDR3 loop is CASQDGEAYEQYF. In DNA, the CDR3 is TGTGCCAGCCAAGATGGTGAAGCCTACGAGCAGTACTTC.

The V call is TRBV19, the J call TRBJ1-3; 7 positions match TRBD1. The CDR3 covers 14 residues. V was pared by 5 bases and J by 3 bases, with 4 bases of the junction left unmatched. The germline CDR1 and CDR2 sequences are LNHDA and SQIVND (reference sequence). The CDR3 region has the DNA TGTGCCAGTAGTGTCACAGGGGTTGGAAACACCATATATTTT. This translates into CASSVTGVGNTIYF.

The chain uses TRBV14 and TRBJ1-2, with 8 bases fitting TRBD1. The trim removed 1 base at V and 7 bases at J, leaving 5 bases unmatched. Germline V CDR1 and CDR2: SGHDN, FVKESK. The CDR3 spans 14 residues. The DNA for the CDR3 is TGTGCCAGCAGCCAAGCGGGGACAGGAACTGGCTACACCTTC. It is translated as CASSQAGTGTGYTF.

CDR3 in amino acids: CASSPRTGRAPLQFF. The CDR3 region has the DNA TGTGCCAGCAGTCCGAGGACAGGTCGGGCCCCCTTACAGTTCTTC. This chain joins TRBV2 and TRBJ2-1; 7 bases are shared with TRBD1. Germline-derived CDR1 and CDR2 are SNHLY and FYNNEI. CDR3 length: 15 amino acids. Germline trimming cut 5 bases from V and 13 bases from J; bases unmatched to any gene: 17.

J is TRBJ1-1 and V is TRBV18, with D possibly being TRBD1 (5 bases). V was shortened by 0 bases and J by 3 bases, with 8 bases between the two germline ends. The CDR3 runs to 14 residues. Germline V lookup: CDR1 KGHSH, CDR2 LQKENI. CDR3 sequence reads: CASSPPIGDTEAFF. CDR3 nucleotide sequence: TGTGCCAGCTCACCACCGATAGGGGACACTGAAGCTTTCTTT.